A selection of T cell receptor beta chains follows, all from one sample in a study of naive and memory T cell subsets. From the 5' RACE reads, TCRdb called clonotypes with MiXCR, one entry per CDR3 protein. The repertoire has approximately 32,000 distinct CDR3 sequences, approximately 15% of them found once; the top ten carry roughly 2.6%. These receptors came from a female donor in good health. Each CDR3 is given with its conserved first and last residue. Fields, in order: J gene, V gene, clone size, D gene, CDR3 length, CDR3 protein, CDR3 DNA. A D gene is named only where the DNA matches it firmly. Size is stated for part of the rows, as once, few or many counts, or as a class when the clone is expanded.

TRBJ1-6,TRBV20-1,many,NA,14,CSARNQGSRSPLHF,TGCAGTGCTCGGAACCAGGGGAGTCGTTCACCCCTCCACTTT
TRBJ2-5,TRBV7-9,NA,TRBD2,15,CASSLFGEGQETQYF,TGTGCCAGCAGCTTATTCGGGGAGGGACAAGAGACCCAGTACTTC
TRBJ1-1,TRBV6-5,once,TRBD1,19,CASSYSTVRTGARNTEAFF,TGTGCCAGCAGTTACTCCACCGTCCGGACAGGGGCGAGGAACACTGAAGCTTTCTTT
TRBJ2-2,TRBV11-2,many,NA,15,CASSLEARNTGELFF,TGTGCCAGCAGCTTAGAGGCCAGGAACACCGGGGAGCTGTTTTTT
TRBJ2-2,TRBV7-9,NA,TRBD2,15,CASSTGLAYTGELFF,TGTGCCAGCAGCACCGGACTAGCCTACACCGGGGAGCTGTTTTTT
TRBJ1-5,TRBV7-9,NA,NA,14,CASSLGVSNQPQHF,TGTGCCAGCAGCTTGGGGGTTAGCAATCAGCCCCAGCATTTT
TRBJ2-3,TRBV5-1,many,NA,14,CASSLVLPTDTQYF,TGCGCCAGCAGCTTGGTTCTACCGACAGATACGCAGTATTTT
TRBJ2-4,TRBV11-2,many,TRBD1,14,CASSEGATRDIQYF,TGTGCCAGCAGCGAGGGGGCCACCCGGGACATTCAGTACTTC
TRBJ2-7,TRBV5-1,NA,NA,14,CASSLQGGSYEQYF,TGCGCCAGCAGCTTACAGGGAGGAAGCTACGAGCAGTACTTC
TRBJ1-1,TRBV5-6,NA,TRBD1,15,CASSPRDRGLVEAFF,TGTGCCAGCAGCCCTCGGGACAGGGGGCTAGTTGAAGCTTTCTTT
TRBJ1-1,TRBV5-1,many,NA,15,CASSFVTTGNTEAFF,TGCGCCAGCAGCTTCGTAACCACAGGGAACACTGAAGCTTTCTTT
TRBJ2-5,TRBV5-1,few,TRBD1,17,CASSRRQGNVYQETQYF,TGCGCCAGCAGCCGAAGACAGGGGAACGTGTACCAAGAGACCCAGTACTTC
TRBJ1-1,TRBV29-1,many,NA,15,CSVEDWSGMNTEAFF,TGCAGCGTTGAAGATTGGAGCGGAATGAACACTGAAGCTTTCTTT
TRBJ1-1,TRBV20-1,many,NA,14,CSARDLLGNTEAFF,TGCAGTGCTAGAGATCTGTTGGGCAACACTGAAGCTTTCTTT
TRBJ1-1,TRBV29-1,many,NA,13,CSVDVGRITEAFF,TGCAGCGTTGATGTGGGCCGGATCACTGAAGCTTTCTTT
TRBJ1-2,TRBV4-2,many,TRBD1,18,CASSPLFRDRVRYYGYTF,TGTGCCAGCAGCCCCCTATTCCGGGACAGGGTGCGATACTATGGCTACACCTTC
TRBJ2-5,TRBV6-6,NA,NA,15,CASRLGLGAGETQYF,TGTGCCAGCAGGCTTGGATTGGGGGCGGGGGAGACCCAGTACTTC
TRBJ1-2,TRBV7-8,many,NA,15,CASSLAPGRFYGYTF,TGTGCCAGCAGCTTAGCCCCCGGACGGTTCTATGGCTACACCTTC
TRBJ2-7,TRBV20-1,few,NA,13,CSARAGRTYEQYF,TGCAGTGCTAGGGCAGGGAGAACCTACGAGCAGTACTTC
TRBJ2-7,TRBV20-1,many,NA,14,CSASGGGLDYEQYF,TGCAGTGCTAGTGGGGGGGGGCTAGACTACGAGCAGTACTTC
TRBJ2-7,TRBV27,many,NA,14,CASSYQGRTYEQYF,TGTGCCAGCAGTTACCAGGGTAGGACCTACGAGCAGTACTTC
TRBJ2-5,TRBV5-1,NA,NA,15,CASSPRTLQGETQYF,TGCGCCAGCAGCCCGCGGACCCTTCAGGGGGAGACCCAGTACTTC
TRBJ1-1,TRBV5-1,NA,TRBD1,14,CASSLWDRNTEAFF,TGCGCCAGCAGCTTGTGGGACAGGAACACTGAAGCTTTCTTT
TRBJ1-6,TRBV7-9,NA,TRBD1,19,CASRRGQGIISSYNSPLHF,TGTGCCAGCAGGCGTGGACAGGGGATTATTAGCTCCTATAATTCACCCCTCCACTTT
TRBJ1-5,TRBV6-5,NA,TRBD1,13,CASRGTGDQPQHF,TGTGCCAGCAGGGGGACAGGGGATCAGCCCCAGCATTTT
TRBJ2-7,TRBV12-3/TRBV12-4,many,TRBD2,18,CASSQGTSGGFFPSLGSF,TGTGCCAGCTCCCAGGGTACTAGCGGGGGGTTCTTCCCGTCTTTGGGCAGCTTC
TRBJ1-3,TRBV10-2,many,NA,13,CASSRPEGNTIYF,TGCGCCAGCAGTAGGCCGGAGGGAAACACCATATATTTT
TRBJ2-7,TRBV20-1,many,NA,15,CSARFARGGSYEQYF,TGCAGTGCTAGATTCGCCCGTGGAGGCTCCTACGAGCAGTACTTC
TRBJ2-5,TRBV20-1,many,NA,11,CSAKAGGTQYF,TGCAGTGCTAAGGCCGGAGGGACCCAGTACTTC
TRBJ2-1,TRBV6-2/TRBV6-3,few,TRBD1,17,CASSYHLGQGSYNEQFF,TGTGCCAGCAGTTACCACCTCGGACAGGGCTCGTACAATGAGCAGTTCTTC
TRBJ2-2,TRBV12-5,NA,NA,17,CASASPRGGGSTGELFF,TGTGCTAGTGCCTCACCACGAGGGGGGGGGAGCACCGGGGAGCTGTTTTTT
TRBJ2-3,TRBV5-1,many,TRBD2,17,CASSLGLAGTSTDTQYF,TGCGCCAGCAGCTTGGGATTAGCGGGGACTAGCACAGATACGCAGTATTTT
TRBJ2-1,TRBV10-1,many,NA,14,CASSESTGYNEQFF,TGCGCCAGCAGTGAGTCGACGGGCTACAATGAGCAGTTCTTC
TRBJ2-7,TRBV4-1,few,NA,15,CASSQAPSRAYEQYF,TGCGCCAGCAGCCAAGCGCCTAGTCGTGCCTACGAGCAGTACTTC
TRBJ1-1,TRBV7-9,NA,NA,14,CASSYGTLLTEAFF,TGTGCCAGCAGCTACGGGACGCTGCTAACCGAAGCTTTCTTT
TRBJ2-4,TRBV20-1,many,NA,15,CSARVRGGVKNIQYF,TGCAGTGCTAGAGTTCGAGGGGGTGTCAAAAACATTCAGTACTTC
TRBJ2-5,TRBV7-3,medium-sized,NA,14,CASSLTSAQETQYF,TGTGCCAGCAGCTTAACGTCAGCACAAGAGACCCAGTACTTC
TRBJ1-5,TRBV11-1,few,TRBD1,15,CASSFGTDSNQPQHF,TGTGCCAGCAGCTTTGGGACAGATAGCAATCAGCCCCAGCATTTT
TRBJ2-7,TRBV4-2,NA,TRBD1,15,CASSRGGQGTYEQYF,TGTGCCAGCAGCCGAGGGGGACAGGGCACCTACGAGCAGTACTTC
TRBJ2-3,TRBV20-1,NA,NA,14,CSARGPSFTDTQYF,TGCAGTGCTAGGGGGCCATCTTTCACAGATACGCAGTATTTT
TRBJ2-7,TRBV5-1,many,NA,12,CASSLNRYEQYF,TGCGCCAGCAGCTTGAACAGGTACGAGCAGTACTTC
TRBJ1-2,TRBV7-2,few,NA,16,CASSLEIHKDDSGYTF,TGTGCCAGCAGCTTAGAAATCCACAAGGATGATAGTGGCTACACCTTC
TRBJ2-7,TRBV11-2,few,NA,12,CASSSGWYEQYF,TGTGCCAGCAGCTCCGGTTGGTACGAGCAGTACTTC
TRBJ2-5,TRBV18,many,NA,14,CASSPPTWYGTQYF,TGTGCCAGCTCACCCCCAACATGGTATGGGACCCAGTACTTC
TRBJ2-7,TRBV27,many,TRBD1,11,CASRQGVEQYF,TGTGCCAGCAGGCAGGGGGTCGAGCAGTACTTC
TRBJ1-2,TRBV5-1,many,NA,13,CASSLEGGYGYTF,TGCGCCAGCAGCTTGGAAGGGGGCTATGGCTACACCTTC
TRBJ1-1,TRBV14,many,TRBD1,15,CASSQRTGRHTEAFF,TGTGCCAGCAGCCAGAGGACAGGGAGGCACACTGAAGCTTTCTTT
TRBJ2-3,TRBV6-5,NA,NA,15,CASSLGGVSTDTQYF,TGTGCCAGCAGCCTAGGGGGGGTCAGCACAGATACGCAGTATTTT
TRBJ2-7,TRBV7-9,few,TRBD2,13,CASSLRGGGEQYF,TGTGCCAGCAGCTTACGTGGCGGGGGCGAGCAGTACTTC
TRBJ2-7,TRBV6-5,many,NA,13,CASSFSSNYEQYF,TGTGCCAGCAGTTTCAGCAGTAACTACGAGCAGTACTTC
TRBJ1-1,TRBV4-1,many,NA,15,CASSQDTGHGTEAFF,TGCGCCAGCAGCCAAGATACCGGTCATGGCACTGAAGCTTTCTTT
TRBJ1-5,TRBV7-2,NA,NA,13,CASSRGWGQPQHF,TGTGCCAGCAGCCGCGGTTGGGGTCAGCCCCAGCATTTT